This T cell receptor (beta chain) was recovered during a study of patients and donors after allogeneic stem cell transplantation. Using its own MiXCR run on the RT-PCR reads, TCRdb lists one record per CDR3 protein. The table has 150,000 to 200,000 distinct CDR3 sequences, around two fifths seen once. V shed 0 bases, J shed 8 bases, and the junction held 7 bases outside the gene matches. Looked up from germline, CDR1 is SGHRS and CDR2 is YFSETQ. This CDR3 comprises 15 residues. Only a few counts were recorded for this clonotype. Sequenced: blood, either unsorted or a sorted T cell fraction (not recorded which). The V gene is TRBV5-1, the J gene TRBJ2-1, with 8 bases aligning to TRBD2. This sequence originates from a human donor who was either an allogeneic HSCT recipient or a stem cell or donor lymphocyte infusion donor (not recorded which). It is not recorded whose cells these are; they may come from a transplant donor. The CDR3 region is CASSLGAGGQDEQFF. CDR3 nucleotide sequence: TGCGCCAGCAGCTTGGGGGCGGGAGGCCAGGATGAGCAGTTCTTC.